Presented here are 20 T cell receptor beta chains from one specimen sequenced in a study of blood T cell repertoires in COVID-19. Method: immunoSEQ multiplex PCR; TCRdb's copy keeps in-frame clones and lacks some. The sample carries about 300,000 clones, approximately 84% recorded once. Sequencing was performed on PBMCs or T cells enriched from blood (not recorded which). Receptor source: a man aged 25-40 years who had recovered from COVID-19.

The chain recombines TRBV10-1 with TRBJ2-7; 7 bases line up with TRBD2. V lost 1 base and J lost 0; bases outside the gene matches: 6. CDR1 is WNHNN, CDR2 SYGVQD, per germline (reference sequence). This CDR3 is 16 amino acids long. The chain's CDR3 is CASSEFSTSFSYEQYF. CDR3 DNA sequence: TGCGCCAGCAGTGAGTTTTCGACTAGCTTCTCCTACGAGCAGTACTTC.

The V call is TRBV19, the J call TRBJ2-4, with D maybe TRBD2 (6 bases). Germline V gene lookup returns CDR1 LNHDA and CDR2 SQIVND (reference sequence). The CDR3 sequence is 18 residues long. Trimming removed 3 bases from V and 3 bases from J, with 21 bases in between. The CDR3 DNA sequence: TGTGCCAGTAGTATCCTAGCGCGTCTCTGGATTGGCAAAAACATTCAGTACTTC. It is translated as CASSILARLWIGKNIQYF.

CDR3 loop: CASKARRSSGSYEQYF. As DNA, the CDR3 is TGTGCCAGCAAGGCGAGGCGGTCTAGCGGCTCCTACGAGCAGTACTTC. The chain couples TRBV7-9 to TRBJ2-7, with 7 bases identical to TRBD2. Per the germline V gene, CDR1 is SEHNR and CDR2 is FQNEAQ (reference sequence). CDR3 length: 16 residues. V was clipped by 7 bases and J by 0 bases; unmatched bases: 12.

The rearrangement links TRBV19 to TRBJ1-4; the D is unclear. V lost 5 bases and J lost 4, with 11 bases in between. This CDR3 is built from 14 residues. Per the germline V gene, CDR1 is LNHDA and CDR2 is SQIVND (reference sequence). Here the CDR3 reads CASSWAMGNEKLFF. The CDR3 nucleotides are TGTGCCAGTAGTTGGGCAATGGGTAATGAAAAACTGTTTTTT. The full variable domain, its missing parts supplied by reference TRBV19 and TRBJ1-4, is DGGITQSPKYLFRKEGQNVTLSCEQNLNHDAMYWYRQDPGQGLRLIYYSQIVNDFQKGDIAEGYSVSREKKESFPLTVTSAQKNPTAFYLCASSWAMGNEKLFFGSGTQLSVL.

CDR3 coding DNA: TGTGCCAGCAGCTTGGCCACAGGCACTGAAGCTTTCTTT. Its protein is CASSLATGTEAFF. The chain recombines TRBV5-4 with TRBJ1-1, with D perhaps TRBD1 (5 bases). V was trimmed by 0 bases and J by 4 bases, leaving 7 bases between them. CDR1 is SGHNT, CDR2 YYREEE, per germline (reference sequence). The length of the CDR3 is 13 residues.

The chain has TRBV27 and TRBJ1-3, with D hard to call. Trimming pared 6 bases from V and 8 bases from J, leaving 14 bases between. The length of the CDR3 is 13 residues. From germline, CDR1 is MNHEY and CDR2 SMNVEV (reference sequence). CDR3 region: CASRTFGGHTIYF. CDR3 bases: TGTGCCAGCAGAACCTTCGGAGGACACACCATATATTTT.

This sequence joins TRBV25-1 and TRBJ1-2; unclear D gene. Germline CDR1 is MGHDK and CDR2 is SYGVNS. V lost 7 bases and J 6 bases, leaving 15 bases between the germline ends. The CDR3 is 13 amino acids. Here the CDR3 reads CASKGGGRDGYTF. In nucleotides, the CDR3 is TGTGCCAGCAAAGGCGGCGGGCGAGATGGCTACACCTTC.

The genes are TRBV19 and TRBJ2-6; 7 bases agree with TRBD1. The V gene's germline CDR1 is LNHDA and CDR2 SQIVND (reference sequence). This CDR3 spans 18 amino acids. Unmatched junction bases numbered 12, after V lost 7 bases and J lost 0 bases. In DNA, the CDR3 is TGTGCCAGTACCATGACAGGGTATGGGACCTCTGGGGCCAACGTCCTGACTTTC. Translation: CASTMTGYGTSGANVLTF.

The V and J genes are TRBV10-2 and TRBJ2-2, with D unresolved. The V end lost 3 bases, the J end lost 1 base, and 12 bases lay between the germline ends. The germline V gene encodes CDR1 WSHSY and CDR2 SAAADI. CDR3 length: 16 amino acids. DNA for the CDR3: TGCGCCAGCAGTGAATTTGAACTGCTGAACACCGGGGAGCTGTTTTTT. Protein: CASSEFELLNTGELFF.

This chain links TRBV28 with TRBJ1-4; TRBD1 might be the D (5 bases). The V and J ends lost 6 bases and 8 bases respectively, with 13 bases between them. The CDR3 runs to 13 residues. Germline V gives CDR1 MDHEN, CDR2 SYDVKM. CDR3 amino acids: CASRSGLWEKLFF. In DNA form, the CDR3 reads TGTGCCAGCAGATCAGGGTTATGGGAAAAACTGTTTTTT.

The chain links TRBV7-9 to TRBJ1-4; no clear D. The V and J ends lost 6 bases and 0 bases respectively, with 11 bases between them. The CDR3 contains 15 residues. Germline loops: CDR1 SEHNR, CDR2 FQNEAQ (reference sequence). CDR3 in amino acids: CASRLTPATNEKLFF. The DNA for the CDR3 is TGTGCCAGCAGATTGACACCTGCAACTAATGAAAAACTGTTTTTT.

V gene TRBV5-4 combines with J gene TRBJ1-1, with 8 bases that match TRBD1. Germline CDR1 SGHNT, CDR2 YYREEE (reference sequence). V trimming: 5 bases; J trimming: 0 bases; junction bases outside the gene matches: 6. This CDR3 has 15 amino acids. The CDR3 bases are TGTGCCAGCAGGAAAGACAGGGGAATGAACACTGAAGCTTTCTTT. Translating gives CASRKDRGMNTEAFF. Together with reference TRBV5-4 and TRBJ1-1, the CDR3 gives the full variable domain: ETGVTQSPTHLIKTRGQQVTLRCSSQSGHNTVSWYQQALGQGPQFIFQYYREEENGRGNFPPRFSGLQFPNYSSELNVNALELDDSALYLCASRKDRGMNTEAFFGQGTRLTVV.

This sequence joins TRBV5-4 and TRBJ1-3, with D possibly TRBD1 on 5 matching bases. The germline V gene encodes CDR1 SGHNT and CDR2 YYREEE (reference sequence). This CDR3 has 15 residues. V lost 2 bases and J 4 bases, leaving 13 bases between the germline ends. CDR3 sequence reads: CASSFGGARGNTIYF. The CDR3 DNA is TGTGCCAGCAGCTTCGGAGGGGCGCGAGGAAACACCATATATTTT.

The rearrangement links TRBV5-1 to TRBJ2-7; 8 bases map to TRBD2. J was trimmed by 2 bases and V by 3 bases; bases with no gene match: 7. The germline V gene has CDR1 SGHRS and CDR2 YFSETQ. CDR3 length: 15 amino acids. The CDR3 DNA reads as TGCGCCAGCAGCTCGGGGGGGACTCAGGCCTACGAGCAGTACTTC. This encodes CASSSGGTQAYEQYF.

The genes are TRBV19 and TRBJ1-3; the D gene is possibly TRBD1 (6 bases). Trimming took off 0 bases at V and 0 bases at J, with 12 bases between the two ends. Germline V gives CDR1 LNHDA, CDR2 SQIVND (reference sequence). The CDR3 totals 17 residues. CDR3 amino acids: CASSIESGGRSGNTIYF. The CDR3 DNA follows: TGTGCCAGTAGTATAGAGAGCGGGGGCCGCTCTGGAAACACCATATATTTT.

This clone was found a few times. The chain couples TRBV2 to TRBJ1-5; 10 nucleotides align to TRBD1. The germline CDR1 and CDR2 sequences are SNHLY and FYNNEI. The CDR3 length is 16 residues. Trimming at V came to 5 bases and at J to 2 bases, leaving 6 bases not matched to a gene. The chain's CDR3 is CASSLTGGGGNQPQHF. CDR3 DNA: TGTGCCAGCAGTCTGACAGGGGGCGGTGGCAATCAGCCCCAGCATTTT.

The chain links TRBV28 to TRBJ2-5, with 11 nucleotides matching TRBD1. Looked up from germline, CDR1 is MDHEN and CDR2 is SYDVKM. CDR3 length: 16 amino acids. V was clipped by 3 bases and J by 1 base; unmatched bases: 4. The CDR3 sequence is CASSLWTGGGQETQYF. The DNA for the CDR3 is TGTGCCAGCAGTTTGTGGACAGGGGGCGGCCAAGAGACCCAGTACTTC. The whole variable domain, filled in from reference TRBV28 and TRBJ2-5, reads DVKVTQSSRYLVKRTGEKVFLECVQDMDHENMFWYRQDPGLGLRLIYFSYDVKMKEKGDIPEGYSVSREKKERFSLILESASTNQTSMYLCASSLWTGGGQETQYFGPGTRLLVL.

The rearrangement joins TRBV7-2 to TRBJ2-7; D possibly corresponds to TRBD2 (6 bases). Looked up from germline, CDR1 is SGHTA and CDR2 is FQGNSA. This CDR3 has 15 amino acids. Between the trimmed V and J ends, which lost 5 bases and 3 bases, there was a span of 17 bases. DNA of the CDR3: TGTGCCAGCAGCGTCGGGGACTCCCGGGGCTACGAGCAGTACTTC. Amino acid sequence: CASSVGDSRGYEQYF.

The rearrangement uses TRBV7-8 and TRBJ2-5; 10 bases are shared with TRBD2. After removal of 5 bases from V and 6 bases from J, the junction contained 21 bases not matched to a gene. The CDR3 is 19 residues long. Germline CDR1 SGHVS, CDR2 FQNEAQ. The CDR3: CASSQVYGGAGGPGKTQYF. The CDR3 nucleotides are TGTGCCAGCAGCCAAGTTTATGGTGGAGCGGGAGGGCCGGGTAAGACCCAGTACTTC.

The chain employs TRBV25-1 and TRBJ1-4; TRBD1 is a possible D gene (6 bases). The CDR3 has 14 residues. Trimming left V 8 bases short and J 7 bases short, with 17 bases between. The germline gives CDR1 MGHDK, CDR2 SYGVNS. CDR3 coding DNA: TGTGCCAGCCCCCCCTCACAGGGATGTGAAAAACTGTTTTTT. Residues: CASPPSQGCEKLFF.